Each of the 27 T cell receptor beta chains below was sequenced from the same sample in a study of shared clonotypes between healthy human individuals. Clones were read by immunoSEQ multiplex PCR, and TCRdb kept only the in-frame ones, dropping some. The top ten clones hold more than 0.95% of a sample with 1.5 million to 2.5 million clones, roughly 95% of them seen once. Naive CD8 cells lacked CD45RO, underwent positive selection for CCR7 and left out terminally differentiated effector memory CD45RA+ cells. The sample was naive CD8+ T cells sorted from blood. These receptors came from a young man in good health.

DNA of the CDR3: TGTGCCAGCAGTTACCCTCCTAGTGATGAGCAGTTCTTC. Its protein is CASSYPPSDEQFF. This chain links TRBV6-6 with TRBJ2-1; no firm D call. The germline V and J ends were trimmed by 2 bases and 8 bases, with 10 bases remaining between them. This CDR3 spans 13 amino acids. The V gene's germline CDR1 is MNHNY and CDR2 SVGAGI (reference sequence).

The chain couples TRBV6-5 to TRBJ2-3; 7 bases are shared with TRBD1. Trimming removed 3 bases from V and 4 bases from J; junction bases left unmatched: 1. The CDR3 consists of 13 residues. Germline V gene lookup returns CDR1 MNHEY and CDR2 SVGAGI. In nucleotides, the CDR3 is TGTGCCAGCAGTTATACAGGGGCAGATACGCAGTATTTT. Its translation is CASSYTGADTQYF.

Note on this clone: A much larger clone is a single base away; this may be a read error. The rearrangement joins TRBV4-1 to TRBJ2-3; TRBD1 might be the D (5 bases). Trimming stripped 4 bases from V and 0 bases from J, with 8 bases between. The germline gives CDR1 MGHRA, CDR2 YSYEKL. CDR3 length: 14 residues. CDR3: CASSPTASTDTQYF. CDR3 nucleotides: TGCGCCAGCAGCCCGACAGCTAGCACAGATACGCAGTATTTT.

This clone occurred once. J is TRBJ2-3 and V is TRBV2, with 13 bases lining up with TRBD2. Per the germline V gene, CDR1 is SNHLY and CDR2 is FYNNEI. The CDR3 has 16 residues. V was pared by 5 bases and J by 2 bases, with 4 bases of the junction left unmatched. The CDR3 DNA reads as TGTGCCAGCAGTAAAGGACTAGCGGGGGTCACAGATACGCAGTATTTT. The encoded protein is CASSKGLAGVTDTQYF.

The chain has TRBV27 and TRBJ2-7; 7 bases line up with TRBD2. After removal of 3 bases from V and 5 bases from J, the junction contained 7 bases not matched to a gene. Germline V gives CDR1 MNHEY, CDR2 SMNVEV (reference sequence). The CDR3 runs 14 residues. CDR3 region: CASSLAGAYDEQYF. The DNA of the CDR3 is TGTGCCAGCAGTTTGGCGGGAGCATACGACGAGCAGTACTTC.

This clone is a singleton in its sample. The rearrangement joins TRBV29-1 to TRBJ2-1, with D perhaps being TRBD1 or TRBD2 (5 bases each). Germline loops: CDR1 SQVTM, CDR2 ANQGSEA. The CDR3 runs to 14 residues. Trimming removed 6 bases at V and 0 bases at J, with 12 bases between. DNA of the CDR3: TGCAGCGTGGTCGTGGGGGTCTCCTACAATGAGCAGTTCTTC. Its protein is CSVVVGVSYNEQFF.

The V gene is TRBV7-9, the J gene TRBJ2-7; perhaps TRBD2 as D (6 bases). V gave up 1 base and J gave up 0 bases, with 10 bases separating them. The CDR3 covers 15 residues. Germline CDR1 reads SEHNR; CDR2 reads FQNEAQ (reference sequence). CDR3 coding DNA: TGTGCCAGCAGCTTAGTCCTAGCGATCTCCTACGAGCAGTACTTC. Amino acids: CASSLVLAISYEQYF.

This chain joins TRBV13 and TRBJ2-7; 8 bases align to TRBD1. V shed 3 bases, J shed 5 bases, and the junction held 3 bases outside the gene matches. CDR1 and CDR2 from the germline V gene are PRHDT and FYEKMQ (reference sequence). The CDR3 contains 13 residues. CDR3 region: CASSLTGENEQYF. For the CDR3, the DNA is TGTGCCAGCAGCTTGACAGGGGAGAACGAGCAGTACTTC.

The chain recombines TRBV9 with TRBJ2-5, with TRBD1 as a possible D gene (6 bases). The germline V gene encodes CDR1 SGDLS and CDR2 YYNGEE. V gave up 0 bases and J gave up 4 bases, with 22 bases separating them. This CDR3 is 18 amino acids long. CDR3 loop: CASSVDREKMEGGETQYF. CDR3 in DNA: TGTGCCAGCAGCGTAGACAGGGAGAAAATGGAAGGGGGAGAGACCCAGTACTTC. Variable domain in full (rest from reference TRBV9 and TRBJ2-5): DSGVTQTPKHLITATGQRVTLRCSPRSGDLSVYWYQQSLDQGLQFLIQYYNGEERAKGNILERFSAQQFPDLHSELNLSSLELGDSALYFCASSVDREKMEGGETQYFGPGTRLLVL.

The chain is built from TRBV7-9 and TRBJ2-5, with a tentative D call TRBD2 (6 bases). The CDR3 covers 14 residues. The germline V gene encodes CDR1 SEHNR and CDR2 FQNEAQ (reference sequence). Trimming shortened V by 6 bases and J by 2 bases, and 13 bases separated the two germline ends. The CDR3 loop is CASSTRDFQETQYF. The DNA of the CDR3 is TGTGCCAGCAGTACCAGGGACTTTCAAGAGACCCAGTACTTC.

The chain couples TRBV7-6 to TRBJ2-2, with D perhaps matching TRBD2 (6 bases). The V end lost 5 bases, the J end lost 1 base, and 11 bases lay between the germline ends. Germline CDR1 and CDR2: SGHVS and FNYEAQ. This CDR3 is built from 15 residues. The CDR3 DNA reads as TGTGCCAGCAGCCTGGGGGGTCTGAACACCGGGGAGCTGTTTTTT. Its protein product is CASSLGGLNTGELFF. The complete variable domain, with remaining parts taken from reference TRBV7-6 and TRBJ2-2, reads GAGVSQSPRYKVTKRGQDVALRCDPISGHVSLYWYRQALGQGPEFLTYFNYEAQQDKSGLPNDRFSAERPEGSISTLTIQRTEQRDSAMYRCASSLGGLNTGELFFGEGSRLTVL.

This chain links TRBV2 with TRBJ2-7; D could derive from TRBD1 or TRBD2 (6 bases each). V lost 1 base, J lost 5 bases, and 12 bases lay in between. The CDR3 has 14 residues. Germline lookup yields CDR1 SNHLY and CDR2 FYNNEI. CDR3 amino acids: CASSEEGGQDEQYF. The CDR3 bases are TGTGCCAGCAGTGAAGAAGGGGGGCAGGACGAGCAGTACTTC.

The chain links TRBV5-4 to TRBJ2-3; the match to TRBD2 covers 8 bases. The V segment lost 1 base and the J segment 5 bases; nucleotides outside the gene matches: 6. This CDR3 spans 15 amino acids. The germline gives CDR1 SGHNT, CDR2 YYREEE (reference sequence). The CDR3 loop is CASSLTAGVKDTQYF. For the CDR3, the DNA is TGTGCCAGCAGCTTGACAGCGGGAGTTAAAGATACGCAGTATTTT.

The CDR3 loop is CASRWTSGGAWDEQFF. The CDR3 nucleotides are TGTGCCAGCAGGTGGACTAGCGGGGGGGCATGGGATGAGCAGTTCTTC. V and J are TRBV28 and TRBJ2-1; TRBD2 matches 15 bases. The germline V gene encodes CDR1 MDHEN and CDR2 SYDVKM. After removal of 6 bases from V and 8 bases from J, the junction contained 8 bases not matched to a gene. The CDR3 has 16 residues.

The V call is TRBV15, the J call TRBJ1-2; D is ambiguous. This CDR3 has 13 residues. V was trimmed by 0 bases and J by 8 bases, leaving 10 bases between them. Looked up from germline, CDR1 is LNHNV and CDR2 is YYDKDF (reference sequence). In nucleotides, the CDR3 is TGTGCCACCAGCAGAGATCGGGGAGGGGGCTACACCTTC. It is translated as CATSRDRGGGYTF.

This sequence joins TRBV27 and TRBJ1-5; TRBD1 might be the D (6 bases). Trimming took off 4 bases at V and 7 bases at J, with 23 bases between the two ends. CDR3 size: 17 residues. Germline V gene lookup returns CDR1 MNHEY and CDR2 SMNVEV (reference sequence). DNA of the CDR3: TGTGCCAGCAGTTCTTCCCCGGGGGGGCAGGGACGGCAGCCCCAGCATTTT. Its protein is CASSSSPGGQGRQPQHF.

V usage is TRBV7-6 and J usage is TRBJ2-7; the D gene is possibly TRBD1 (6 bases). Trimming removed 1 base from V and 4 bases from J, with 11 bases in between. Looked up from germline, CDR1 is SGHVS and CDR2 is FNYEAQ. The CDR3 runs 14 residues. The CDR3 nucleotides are TGTGCCAGCAGCTTAGACAGGGTTGCATACGAGCAGTACTTC. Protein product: CASSLDRVAYEQYF.

The DNA for the CDR3 is TGTGCCAGCAGTTTATTCTGGGCGGGAGAGGCCCACGAGCAGTACTTC. Translated: CASSLFWAGEAHEQYF. The genes are TRBV27 and TRBJ2-7, with 7 bases that match TRBD2. Losses at the gene ends were 1 base for V and 5 bases for J; bases not matched to a gene: 11. This CDR3 has 16 amino acids. Germline-derived CDR1 and CDR2 are MNHEY and SMNVEV (reference sequence).

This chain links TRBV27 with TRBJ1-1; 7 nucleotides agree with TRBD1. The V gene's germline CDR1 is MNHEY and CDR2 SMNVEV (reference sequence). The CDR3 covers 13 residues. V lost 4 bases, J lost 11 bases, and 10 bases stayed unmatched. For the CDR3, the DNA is TGTGCCAGCAGTTCCCCCTCGACAGGGTCCGCTTTCTTT. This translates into CASSSPSTGSAFF.

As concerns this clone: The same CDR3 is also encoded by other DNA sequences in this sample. CDR3 DNA: TGTGCCAGCAGCCCACTAGCGGGTTCCTACAATGAGCAGTTCTTC. Amino acids: CASSPLAGSYNEQFF. The V gene is TRBV27, the J gene TRBJ2-1, with 9 bases identical to TRBD2. Germline V gives CDR1 MNHEY, CDR2 SMNVEV (reference sequence). The CDR3 is 15 amino acids. J lost 1 base, V lost 6 bases, and 4 bases had no gene match.

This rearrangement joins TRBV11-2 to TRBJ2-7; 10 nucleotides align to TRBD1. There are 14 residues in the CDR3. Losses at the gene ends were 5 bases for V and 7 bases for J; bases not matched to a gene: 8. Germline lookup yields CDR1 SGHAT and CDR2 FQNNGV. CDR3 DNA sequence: TGTGCCAGCAGCCCCCCCGACAGGGGGCTTGAGCAGTACTTC. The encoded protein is CASSPPDRGLEQYF.

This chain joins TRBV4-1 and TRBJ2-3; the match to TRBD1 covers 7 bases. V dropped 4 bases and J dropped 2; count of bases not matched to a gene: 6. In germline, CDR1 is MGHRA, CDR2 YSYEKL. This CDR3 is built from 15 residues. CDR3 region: CASSPWDRLTDTQYF. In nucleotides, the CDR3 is TGCGCCAGCAGCCCATGGGACAGACTCACAGATACGCAGTATTTT.

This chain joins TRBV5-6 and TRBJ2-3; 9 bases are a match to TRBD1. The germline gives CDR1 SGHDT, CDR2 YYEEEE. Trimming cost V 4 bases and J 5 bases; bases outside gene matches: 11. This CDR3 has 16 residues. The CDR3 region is CASSRRDRDVGDTQYF. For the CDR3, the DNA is TGTGCCAGCAGCCGCCGGGACAGGGACGTTGGAGATACGCAGTATTTT. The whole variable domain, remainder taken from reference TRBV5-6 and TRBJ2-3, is DAGVTQSPTHLIKTRGQQVTLRCSPKSGHDTVSWYQQALGQGPQFIFQYYEEEERQRGNFPDRFSGHQFPNYSSELNVNALLLGDSALYLCASSRRDRDVGDTQYFGPGTRLTVL.

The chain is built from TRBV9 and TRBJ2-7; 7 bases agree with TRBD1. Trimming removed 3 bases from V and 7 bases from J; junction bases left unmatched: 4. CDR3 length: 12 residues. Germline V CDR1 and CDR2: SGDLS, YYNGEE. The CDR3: CASSDTGVEQYF. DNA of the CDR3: TGTGCCAGCAGCGACACAGGGGTTGAGCAGTACTTC.

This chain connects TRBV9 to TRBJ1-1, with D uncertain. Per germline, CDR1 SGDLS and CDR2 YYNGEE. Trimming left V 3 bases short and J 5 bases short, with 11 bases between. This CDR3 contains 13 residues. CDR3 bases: TGTGCCAGCAGCGGGATGGAAGGGACTGAAGCTTTCTTT. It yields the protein CASSGMEGTEAFF. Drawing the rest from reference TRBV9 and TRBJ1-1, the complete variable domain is DSGVTQTPKHLITATGQRVTLRCSPRSGDLSVYWYQQSLDQGLQFLIQYYNGEERAKGNILERFSAQQFPDLHSELNLSSLELGDSALYFCASSGMEGTEAFFGQGTRLTVV.

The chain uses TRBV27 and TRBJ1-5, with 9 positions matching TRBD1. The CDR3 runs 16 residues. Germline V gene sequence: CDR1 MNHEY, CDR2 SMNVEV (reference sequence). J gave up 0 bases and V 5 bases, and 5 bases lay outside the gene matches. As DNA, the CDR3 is TGTGCCAGCAGTCCGAGGGACAGGGTTAGCAATCAGCCCCAGCATTTT. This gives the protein CASSPRDRVSNQPQHF.

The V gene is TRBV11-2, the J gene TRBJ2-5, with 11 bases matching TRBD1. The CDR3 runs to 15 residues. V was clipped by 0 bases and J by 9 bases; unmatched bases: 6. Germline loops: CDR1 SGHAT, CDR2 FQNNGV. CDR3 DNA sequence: TGTGCCAGCAGCTTAGATCGTGGGACAGGGGGGTCCCAGTACTTC. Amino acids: CASSLDRGTGGSQYF.